Below are 16 T cell receptor beta chains sequenced from a single sample in a study of T-cell memory formation after mild COVID-19. TCRdb independently ran MiXCR on the 5' RACE reads; one entry per CDR3 protein. The profile shows roughly 350,000 distinct CDR3 sequences, around 28% of them singletons. The specimen was PBMCs or a T cell subset sorted from them (not recorded which). Receptors were obtained from an adult woman who had mild COVID-19 (a few samples of this study predate the infection). Cell type and time point are not known.

The V and J genes are TRBV7-3 and TRBJ2-1, with D possibly being TRBD2 (6 bases). V lost 5 bases and J 6 bases, leaving 17 bases between the germline ends. Germline V CDR1 and CDR2: SGHTA, FQGTGA. This CDR3 comprises 15 residues. Here the CDR3 DNA reads TGTGCCAGCAGCAAGGATCCGGGAGCTGGCAATGAGCAGTTCTTC. Protein sequence: CASSKDPGAGNEQFF. The variable domain in full, completed from reference TRBV7-3 and TRBJ2-1, reads GAGVSQTPSNKVTEKGKYVELRCDPISGHTALYWYRQSLGQGPEFLIYFQGTGAADDSGLPNDRFFAVRPEGSVSTLKIQRTERGDSAVYLCASSKDPGAGNEQFFGPGTRLTVL.

This clonotype appeared a few times. The chain combines TRBV7-2 with TRBJ1-2, with 9 bases fitting TRBD1. V lost 3 bases, J lost 7 bases, and 12 bases stayed unmatched. In germline, CDR1 is SGHTA, CDR2 FQGNSA. This CDR3 is built from 16 residues. Here the CDR3 reads CASSFRGAGQGIGYTF. CDR3 sequence (DNA): TGTGCCAGCAGCTTCCGGGGGGCGGGACAGGGAATTGGCTACACCTTC. The complete variable domain, with remaining parts taken from reference TRBV7-2 and TRBJ1-2, reads GAGVSQSPSNKVTEKGKDVELRCDPISGHTALYWYRQSLGQGLEFLIYFQGNSAPDKSGLPSDRFSAERTGGSVSTLTIQRTQQEDSAVYLCASSFRGAGQGIGYTFGSGTRLTVV.

This clonotype was seen a handful of times. The gene calls are TRBV7-9 and TRBJ2-1; 8 nucleotides line up with TRBD2. There are 14 residues in the CDR3. CDR1 is SEHNR, CDR2 FQNEAQ, per germline (reference sequence). With V trimmed by 1 base and J by 7 bases, 3 bases remained unmatched. The CDR3 reads CASSLDGGGNEQFF. CDR3 DNA: TGTGCCAGCAGCTTAGATGGCGGGGGGAATGAGCAGTTCTTC.

This clonotype came up a few times. The V and J genes are TRBV20-1 and TRBJ1-5, with D tentatively TRBD1 (6 bases). Germline lookup yields CDR1 DFQATT and CDR2 SNEGSKA (reference sequence). Between the trimmed V and J ends, which lost 3 bases and 2 bases, there was a span of 17 bases. This CDR3 has 16 residues. The chain's CDR3 is CSASFAGAAGNQPQHF. The CDR3 DNA reads TGCAGTGCTAGCTTTGCAGGGGCTGCGGGCAATCAGCCCCAGCATTTT.

This chain connects TRBV12-3 or TRBV12-4 to TRBJ1-2; perhaps TRBD1 as D (6 bases). Trimming shortened V by 3 bases and J by 4 bases, and 12 bases separated the two germline ends. This CDR3 region has 14 residues. The CDR3 bases are TGTGCCAGCAGTTTCTCAGGGACAATCTATGGCTACACCTTC. Its translation is CASSFSGTIYGYTF.

On this clonotype: A read error may produce the germline difference seen at one junction end. V usage is TRBV12-3 or TRBV12-4 and J usage is TRBJ1-6; no firm D call. The CDR3 is 16 residues long. The CDR3 DNA follows: TGTGCCAGCACTTTAAGCAGGAGTCTCGAAAATTCACCCCTCCACTTT. Protein: CASTLSRSLENSPLHF.

The V call is TRBV29-1, the J call TRBJ2-3, with D possibly being TRBD1 (6 bases). The CDR3 is made up of 15 amino acids. V was clipped by 4 bases and J by 2 bases, with 16 bases between them. Germline CDR1 is SQVTM and CDR2 is ANQGSEA. CDR3 sequence: CSVGHTKGDTDTQYF. CDR3 in DNA: TGCAGCGTTGGGCACACAAAGGGGGACACAGATACGCAGTATTTT.

This clonotype was recorded a few times. The rearrangement uses TRBV10-3 and TRBJ1-2; TRBD1 might be the D (6 bases). The CDR3 loop spans 14 amino acids. CDR1 ENHRY and CDR2 SYGVKD come from the germline V gene. V dropped 3 bases and J dropped 3 bases, with 11 bases sitting between them. The CDR3 DNA sequence: TGTGCCATCAGTGATTTACAGGGCGACTATGGCTACACCTTC. This translates into CAISDLQGDYGYTF.

The table lists this clonotype with a few counts. The chain uses TRBV7-2 and TRBJ1-1; D not resolved. V was clipped by 1 base and J by 3 bases, with 18 bases between them. The CDR3 spans 17 residues. CDR1 and CDR2 from the germline V gene are SGHTA and FQGNSA. CDR3 residues: CASSLVGVRRGHTEAFF. The DNA of the CDR3 is TGTGCCAGCAGCTTAGTTGGAGTACGTCGCGGGCACACTGAAGCTTTCTTT.

For the CDR3, the DNA is TGTGCCATCAAGGGCGGGAGTGTCGAGACCCAGTACTTC. This translates into CAIKGGSVETQYF. The rearrangement joins TRBV10-3 to TRBJ2-5, with TRBD2 matching over 7 bases. Per germline, CDR1 ENHRY and CDR2 SYGVKD. J gave up 5 bases and V 7 bases, and 7 bases lay outside the gene matches. The CDR3 totals 13 residues.

V is TRBV5-4 and J is TRBJ1-1; 8 nucleotides match TRBD1. Germline-derived CDR1 and CDR2 are SGHNT and YYREEE (reference sequence). The junction had 7 bases not matched to a gene; V was cut back by 2 bases and J by 4 bases. The CDR3 contains 15 residues. The CDR3 DNA sequence: TGTGCCAGCAGCTTATGGGACAGGTTTGGCACTGAAGCTTTCTTT. It translates to CASSLWDRFGTEAFF. The full variable domain, its missing parts supplied by reference TRBV5-4 and TRBJ1-1, is ETGVTQSPTHLIKTRGQQVTLRCSSQSGHNTVSWYQQALGQGPQFIFQYYREEENGRGNFPPRFSGLQFPNYSSELNVNALELDDSALYLCASSLWDRFGTEAFFGQGTRLTVV.

The chain employs TRBV4-1 and TRBJ1-4; D not resolved. CDR3 length: 12 amino acids. Deletions cut 4 bases from V and 7 bases from J, with 7 bases between. Germline V lookup: CDR1 MGHRA, CDR2 YSYEKL. The CDR3 protein is CASSLFGEKLFF. Written as DNA, the CDR3 is TGCGCCAGCAGCCTTTTTGGTGAAAAACTGTTTTTT.

This clonotype was counted many times. The chain employs TRBV7-2 and TRBJ2-4, with 8 bases lining up with TRBD1. The CDR3 is made up of 14 amino acids. CDR1 and CDR2 from the germline V gene are SGHTA and FQGNSA. V shed 4 bases, J shed 7 bases, and the junction held 6 bases outside the gene matches. The DNA for the CDR3 is TGTGCCAGCAGCTCATTTACAGGGGGTAACATTCAGTACTTC. Protein product: CASSSFTGGNIQYF.

The chain is built from TRBV4-1 and TRBJ1-2; TRBD1 aligns across 7 bases. Germline V gene lookup returns CDR1 MGHRA and CDR2 YSYEKL. After removal of 0 bases from V and 7 bases from J, the junction contained 14 bases not matched to a gene. This CDR3 is built from 17 residues. CDR3: CASSQDEAGTEIRGYTF. CDR3 DNA: TGCGCCAGCAGCCAAGATGAAGCCGGGACAGAAATTCGTGGCTACACCTTC.

This clonotype showed up just a few times. The chain carries TRBV24-1 and TRBJ2-1; 9 positions agree with TRBD2. The CDR3 contains 15 residues. Trimming at V came to 2 bases and at J to 8 bases, leaving 6 bases not matched to a gene. In germline, CDR1 is KGHDR, CDR2 SFDVKD. In DNA form, the CDR3 reads TGTGCCACCAGTGATTCCCGCGGGAGGGCCTATGAGCAGTTCTTC. Translating it yields CATSDSRGRAYEQFF.

This clonotype was counted a few times. The rearrangement links TRBV7-2 to TRBJ2-5; 9 nucleotides agree with TRBD1. This CDR3 is built from 19 residues. The V gene's germline CDR1 is SGHTA and CDR2 FQGNSA. V lost 1 base to trimming and J lost 5 bases; unmatched junction nucleotides: 17. The CDR3 here is CASSLDSAFSDRGLETQYF. In DNA, the CDR3 is TGTGCCAGCAGCTTAGACAGTGCGTTTAGTGACAGGGGGTTGGAGACCCAGTACTTC.